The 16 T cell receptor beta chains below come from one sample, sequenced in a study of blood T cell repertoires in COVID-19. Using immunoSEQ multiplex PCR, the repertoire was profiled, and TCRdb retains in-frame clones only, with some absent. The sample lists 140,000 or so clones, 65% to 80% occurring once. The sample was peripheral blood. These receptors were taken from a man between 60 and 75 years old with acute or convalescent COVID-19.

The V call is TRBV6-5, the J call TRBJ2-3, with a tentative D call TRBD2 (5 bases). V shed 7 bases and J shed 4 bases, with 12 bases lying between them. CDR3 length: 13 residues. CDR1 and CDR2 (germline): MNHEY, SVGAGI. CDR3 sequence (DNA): TGTGCCAGCACCAGCGGAGCCCCAGATACGCAGTATTTT. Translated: CASTSGAPDTQYF.

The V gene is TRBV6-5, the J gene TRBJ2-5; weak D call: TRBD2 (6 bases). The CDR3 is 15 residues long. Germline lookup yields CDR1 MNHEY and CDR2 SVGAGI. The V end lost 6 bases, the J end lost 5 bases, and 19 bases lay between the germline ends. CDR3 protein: CASRGAGSPGETQYF. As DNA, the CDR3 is TGTGCCAGCAGAGGAGCGGGTTCCCCTGGTGAGACCCAGTACTTC.

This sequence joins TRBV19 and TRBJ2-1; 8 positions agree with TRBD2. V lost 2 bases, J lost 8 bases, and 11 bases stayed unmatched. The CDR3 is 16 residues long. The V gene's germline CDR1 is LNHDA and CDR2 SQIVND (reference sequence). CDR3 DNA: TGTGCCAGTAGTATAACTAGCGGACCGCGTTTCTATGAGCAGTTCTTC. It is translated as CASSITSGPRFYEQFF.

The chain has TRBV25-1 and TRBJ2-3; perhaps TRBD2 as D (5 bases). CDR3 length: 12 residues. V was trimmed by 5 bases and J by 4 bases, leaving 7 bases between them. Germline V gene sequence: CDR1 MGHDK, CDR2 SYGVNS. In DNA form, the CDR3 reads TGTGCCAGCAGTCTAGCCCCAGATACGCAGTATTTT. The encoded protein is CASSLAPDTQYF.

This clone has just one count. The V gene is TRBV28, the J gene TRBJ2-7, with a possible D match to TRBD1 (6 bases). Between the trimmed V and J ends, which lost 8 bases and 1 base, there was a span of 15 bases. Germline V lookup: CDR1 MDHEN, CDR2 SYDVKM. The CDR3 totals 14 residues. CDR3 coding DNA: TGTGCCAGCTCAGGGACATGGGGGTCCTACGAGCAGTACTTC. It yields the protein CASSGTWGSYEQYF. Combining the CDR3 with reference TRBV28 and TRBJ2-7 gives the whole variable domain DVKVTQSSRYLVKRTGEKVFLECVQDMDHENMFWYRQDPGLGLRLIYFSYDVKMKEKGDIPEGYSVSREKKERFSLILESASTNQTSMYLCASSGTWGSYEQYFGPGTRLTVT.

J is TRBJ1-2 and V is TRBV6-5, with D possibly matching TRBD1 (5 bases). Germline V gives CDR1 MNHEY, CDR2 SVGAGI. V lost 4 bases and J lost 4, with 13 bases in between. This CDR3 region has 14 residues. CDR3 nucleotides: TGTGCCAGCAGTTGGGACTCCCAGGGCTATGGCTACACCTTC. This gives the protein CASSWDSQGYGYTF.

In nucleotides, the CDR3 is TGTGCCAGCTCACCACAAGGGGCCAATAACTATGGCTACACCTTC. This translates into CASSPQGANNYGYTF. The chain joins TRBV18 to TRBJ1-2; the D gene is possibly TRBD1 (5 bases). Looked up from germline, CDR1 is KGHSH and CDR2 is LQKENI. The CDR3 runs to 15 residues. Trimming took 1 base from V and 1 from J, leaving 10 bases between them. The full variable domain, in which reference TRBV18 and TRBJ1-2 provide the parts outside the CDR3, is NAGVMQNPRHLVRRRGQEARLRCSPMKGHSHVYWYRQLPEEGLKFMVYLQKENIIDESGMPKERFSAEFPKEGPSILRIQQVVRGDSAAYFCASSPQGANNYGYTFGSGTRLTVV.

The CDR3 here is CASSPAGGPDTQYF. The CDR3 DNA sequence: TGTGCCAGCAGTCCCGCGGGGGGCCCAGATACGCAGTATTTT. The gene calls are TRBV2 and TRBJ2-3; 8 bases align to TRBD2. Trimming removed 5 bases from V and 4 bases from J; junction bases left unmatched: 5. Germline V gene data show CDR1 as SNHLY and CDR2 as FYNNEI. The length of the CDR3 is 14 residues.

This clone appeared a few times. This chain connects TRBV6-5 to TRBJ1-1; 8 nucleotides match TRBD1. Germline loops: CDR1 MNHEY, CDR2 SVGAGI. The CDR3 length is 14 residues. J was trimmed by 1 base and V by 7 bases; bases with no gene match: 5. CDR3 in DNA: TGTGCCAGCACCCCAGGGGGCTGGAACACTGAAGCTTTCTTT. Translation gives CASTPGGWNTEAFF.

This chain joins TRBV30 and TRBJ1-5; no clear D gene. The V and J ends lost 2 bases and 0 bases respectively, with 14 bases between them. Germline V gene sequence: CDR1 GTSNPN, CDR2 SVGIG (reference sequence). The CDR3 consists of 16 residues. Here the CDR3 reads CAWSTGGLFSNQPQHF. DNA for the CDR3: TGTGCCTGGAGTACTGGAGGACTGTTTAGCAATCAGCCCCAGCATTTT.

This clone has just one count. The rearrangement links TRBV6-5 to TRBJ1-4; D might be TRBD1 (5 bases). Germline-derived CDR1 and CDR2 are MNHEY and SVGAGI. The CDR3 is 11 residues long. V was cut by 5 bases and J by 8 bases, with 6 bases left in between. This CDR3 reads CASSKGEKLFF. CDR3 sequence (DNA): TGTGCCAGCAGTAAGGGGGAAAAACTGTTTTTT.

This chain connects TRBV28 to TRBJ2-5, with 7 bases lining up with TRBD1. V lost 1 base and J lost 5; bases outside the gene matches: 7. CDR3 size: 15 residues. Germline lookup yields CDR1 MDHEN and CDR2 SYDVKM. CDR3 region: CASSLLGGEWETQYF. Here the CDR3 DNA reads TGTGCCAGCAGTTTATTAGGGGGCGAATGGGAGACCCAGTACTTC. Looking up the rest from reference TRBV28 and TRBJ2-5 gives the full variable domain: DVKVTQSSRYLVKRTGEKVFLECVQDMDHENMFWYRQDPGLGLRLIYFSYDVKMKEKGDIPEGYSVSREKKERFSLILESASTNQTSMYLCASSLLGGEWETQYFGPGTRLLVL.

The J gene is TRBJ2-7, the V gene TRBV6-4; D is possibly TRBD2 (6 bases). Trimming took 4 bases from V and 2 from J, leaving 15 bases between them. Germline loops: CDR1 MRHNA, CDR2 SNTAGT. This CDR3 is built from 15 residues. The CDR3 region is CASSGKTRVAYEQYF. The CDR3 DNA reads TGTGCCAGCAGTGGCAAGACTAGGGTAGCCTACGAGCAGTACTTC.

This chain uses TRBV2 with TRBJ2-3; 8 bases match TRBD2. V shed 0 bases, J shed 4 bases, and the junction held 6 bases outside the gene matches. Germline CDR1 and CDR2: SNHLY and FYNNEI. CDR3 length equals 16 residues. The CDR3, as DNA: TGTGCCAGCAGTGAAGCCAGCGGGAGAAGGGCAGATACGCAGTATTTT. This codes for CASSEASGRRADTQYF.

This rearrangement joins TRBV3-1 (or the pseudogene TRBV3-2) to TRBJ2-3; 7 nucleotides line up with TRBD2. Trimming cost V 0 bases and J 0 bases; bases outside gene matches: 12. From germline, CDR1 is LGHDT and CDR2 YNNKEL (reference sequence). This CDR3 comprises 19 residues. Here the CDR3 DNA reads TGTGCCAGCAGCCAAGATCCCTCTGGCCTAGCGGTGAGCACAGATACGCAGTATTTT. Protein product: CASSQDPSGLAVSTDTQYF.

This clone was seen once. The CDR3 sequence: CASTQGPGENYGYTF. The CDR3 region has the DNA TGCGCCAGCACACAGGGGCCGGGAGAGAACTATGGCTACACCTTC. V and J are TRBV4-1 and TRBJ1-2, with TRBD1 matching over 7 bases. CDR3 length: 15 residues. CDR1 and CDR2 (germline): MGHRA, YSYEKL. The V and J ends lost 7 bases and 2 bases, in that order; junction bases with no gene match: 10.